Shown below are 2 T cell receptor beta chains from a single sample sequenced in a study of cytomegalovirus exposure and HLA in healthy donors. Sequencing used immunoSEQ multiplex PCR; TCRdb keeps in-frame clones, though not all of them. Of under 250,000 clones detected, around 90% appear once; the ten largest clones hold 1% to 1.2%. The specimen sequenced was PBMCs. All receptors derive from a woman aged 18-29 years in good health and CMV-seronegative.

This clone was found once. V gene TRBV19 combines with J gene TRBJ1-4; D remains unclear. Trimming took 3 bases from V and 0 from J, leaving 8 bases between them. Germline V CDR1 and CDR2: LNHDA, SQIVND (reference sequence). CDR3 length: 15 residues. In nucleotides, the CDR3 is TGTGCCAGTAGTATTCCCGGGACAACTAATGAAAAACTGTTTTTT. It codes for CASSIPGTTNEKLFF.

The gene calls are TRBV19 and TRBJ2-1; 7 bases align to TRBD2. CDR1 and CDR2 from the germline V gene are LNHDA and SQIVND (reference sequence). Trimming took 5 bases from V and 7 from J; bases not matched to a gene: 5. This CDR3 is 13 amino acids long. For the CDR3, the DNA is TGTGCCAGTAGTCCGGGGGGAATAAATGAGCAGTTCTTC. Protein: CASSPGGINEQFF.